This entry features one TCR beta chain sequence. Deletions cut 3 bases from V and 8 bases from J, with 13 bases between. The CDR3 has 14 amino acids. The germline CDR1 and CDR2 sequences are SNHLY and FYNNEI. Cohort placement rested on clinical history that participants reported themselves. This entry comes from a study of blood T cell repertoires in COVID-19. Study background: Italy, Spain and the United States were the sources of the convalescent and acute COVID-19 samples. T cells, B-cell-depleted T cells, or PBMCs supplied cDNA or gDNA.

Generated by immunoSEQ multiplex PCR, the TCRdb table keeps only in-frame clones and is missing some. The sample records some 270,000 clones, 70% to 90% being singletons. The sample comprised PBMCs or T cells enriched from blood (not recorded which). This chain uses TRBV2 with TRBJ1-4, with D uncertain. This clonotype originated in a woman aged 45-59 years who had been exposed to COVID-19. In nucleotides, the CDR3 is TGTGCCAGCAGTGAGAACATATATTCCGAAAAACTGTTTTTT. Its translation: CASSENIYSEKLFF.